These 6 T cell receptor beta chains share one sample of origin, sequenced in a study of blood T cell repertoires in COVID-19. The assay was immunoSEQ multiplex PCR, and TCRdb's table has in-frame clones only and misses some. The sample yields some 50,000 clones, approximately 90% seen once. Sequenced material: PBMCs or T cells enriched from blood (not recorded which). Receptor source: a woman aged 50 to 60 who had recovered from COVID-19.

CDR3 bases: TGCGCCAGCAGCCCGAAGCGGGACACCACTGAAGCTTTCTTT. Protein: CASSPKRDTTEAFF. The V and J genes are TRBV5-1 and TRBJ1-1; possible D gene TRBD1, 6 bases. Germline values: CDR1 SGHRS, CDR2 YFSETQ. This CDR3 has 14 amino acids. The V gene lost 4 bases and the J gene lost 4 bases, with 14 bases spanning the gap.

This chain uses TRBV7-2 with TRBJ2-1; 7 bases align to TRBD1. Looked up from germline, CDR1 is SGHTA and CDR2 is FQGNSA. The ends lost 4 bases at V and 4 bases at J; junction bases unmatched: 7. The CDR3 covers 15 residues. Written as DNA, the CDR3 is TGTGCCAGCAGCTGGTCACAGGGGACATACAATGAGCAGTTCTTC. It translates to CASSWSQGTYNEQFF.

V gene TRBV6-2 or TRBV6-3 combines with J gene TRBJ2-3; 7 bases are shared with TRBD2. Germline lookup yields CDR1 MNHEY and CDR2 SVGEGT. V was pared by 0 bases and J by 0 bases, with 0 bases of the junction left unmatched. The CDR3 is made up of 15 amino acids. The CDR3 nucleotides are TGTGCCAGCAGTTACTCTAGCGGGAGCACAGATACGCAGTATTTT. Translation gives CASSYSSGSTDTQYF.

The rearrangement links TRBV7-8 to TRBJ1-1, with 7 bases that match TRBD1. CDR1 SGHVS and CDR2 FQNEAQ come from the germline V gene. The length of the CDR3 is 15 residues. With V trimmed by 5 bases and J by 3 bases, 9 bases remained unmatched. The CDR3 DNA reads as TGTGCCAGCAGCCACCTGGACAGGAAGTACACTGAAGCTTTCTTT. This encodes CASSHLDRKYTEAFF.

This chain uses TRBV12-3 or TRBV12-4 with TRBJ1-5; D may be TRBD1 (5 bases). V was pared by 1 base and J by 4 bases, with 5 bases between. The CDR3 spans 13 residues. Here the CDR3 reads CASSLDRNQPQHF. CDR3 in DNA: TGTGCCAGCAGTTTAGACAGGAATCAGCCCCAGCATTTT.

This clone occurred a few times. J is TRBJ1-2 and V is TRBV7-2; D call uncertain. This CDR3 region has 15 residues. V was pared by 3 bases and J by 0 bases, with 11 bases between. Looked up from germline, CDR1 is SGHTA and CDR2 is FQGNSA. This CDR3 is CASSFISQTNYGYTF. The CDR3, as DNA: TGTGCCAGCAGCTTTATCTCCCAGACTAACTATGGCTACACCTTC.